This T cell receptor beta chain was recovered during a study of T cell repertoires in cytomegalovirus infection. Deletions cut 1 base from V and 7 bases from J, with 11 bases between. The CDR3 has 14 amino acids. Germline loops: CDR1 SGHTA, CDR2 FQGNSA. General study points: What dominated the ex vivo response were HLA-C-restricted CMV-specific TCR beta clonotypes.

TCRdb re-called the reads with MiXCR, one entry per CDR3 protein. Of 510,000 or so distinct CDR3 sequences listed, around 27% were seen once; the top ten hold about 13%. This clonotype was recorded at least ten times. No antigen is known for it. The receptor was derived from a human donor in good health (CMV status not recorded). Some clones in this sample may be carry-over from other donors' samples. The sample comprised PBMCs. The chain is built from TRBV7-2 and TRBJ1-5; tentative D call: TRBD1 (6 bases). CDR3 nucleotides: TGTGCCAGCAGCTTAGGGGGGGGGGCCCAGCCCCAGCATTTT. This codes for CASSLGGGAQPQHF.